This T cell receptor (beta chain) emerged from a study of PD-1 blockade in classical Hodgkin lymphoma. In germline, CDR1 is SGHAT, CDR2 FQNNGV. The CDR3 has 11 amino acids. The V end was cut by 11 bases, the J end by 5 bases, with 11 bases between. This table comes from immunoSEQ multiplex PCR, and its TCRdb copy is limited to in-frame clones, with some not included. The data contain tens of thousands of clones, approximately 92% of them singletons. Study-wide results and caveats: Unlike CD8+ TCR diversity, which did not rise significantly by C4D1, CD4+ TCR diversity did. Reports indicated that newly diagnosed patients had lower baseline TCR diversity than healthy donors did.

Time point described: cycle 4 day 1 (C4D1), after 5 to 7 weeks of nivolumab. Every patient was affected by relapse after autologous stem cell transplantation, while exposure to brentuximab vedotin was not uniform. A remark on this clone: As yet, its antigen is unknown.

The sequence was collected from a human donor with classical Hodgkin lymphoma. The rearrangement uses TRBV11-2 and TRBJ2-3; D may be TRBD1 (6 bases). The sample was peripheral blood mononuclear cells (PBMCs), taken before the fourth cycle of nivolumab. CDR3 DNA: TGTGCCGGACAACAGGGAGATACGCAGTATTTT. It specifies CAGQQGDTQYF.